Below, 26 T cell receptor beta chains from the same sample are listed, as sequenced in a study of identifying expanded T cells in peripheral blood. Using immunoSEQ multiplex PCR, the repertoire was profiled, and TCRdb retains in-frame clones only, with some absent. Among about 86,000 clones listed, more than 75% were seen once. Material: blood. Source of these receptors: a person aged 18 to 75 in good health.

The chain employs TRBV14 and TRBJ1-4, with D perhaps TRBD1 (6 bases). The CDR3 consists of 16 residues. Between the trimmed V and J ends, which lost 1 base and 6 bases, there was a span of 15 bases. Germline V lookup: CDR1 SGHDN, CDR2 FVKESK. The CDR3 here is CASSQAFTGYDEKLFF. CDR3 nucleotide sequence: TGTGCCAGCAGCCAAGCCTTCACAGGGTACGATGAAAAACTGTTTTTT.

J is TRBJ1-6 and V is TRBV29-1, with D tentatively TRBD1 (6 bases). CDR1 and CDR2 from the germline V gene are SQVTM and ANQGSEA. The CDR3 spans 10 residues. CDR3 bases: TGCAGTCCAGGGGAATCACCCCTCCACTTT. Its protein is CSPGESPLHF.

The rearrangement uses TRBV7-9 and TRBJ1-4; 7 bases are a match to TRBD1. CDR1 SEHNR and CDR2 FQNEAQ come from the germline V gene (reference sequence). The CDR3 extends over 14 amino acids. The V gene end was trimmed by 4 bases and the J gene end by 6 bases; junction bases not matched to a gene: 5. The CDR3 sequence: CASSSGQDHEKLFF. The CDR3 DNA reads as TGTGCCAGCAGCTCTGGACAGGATCATGAAAAACTGTTTTTT.

CDR3 residues: CASSQGTGDDYGYTF. The CDR3 DNA follows: TGCGCCAGCAGCCAAGGGACAGGGGATGACTATGGCTACACCTTC. The gene calls are TRBV4-3 and TRBJ1-2; 9 nucleotides match TRBD1. The CDR3 is 15 amino acids. V gave up 1 base and J gave up 3 bases; unmatched junction bases: 3. Germline V lookup: CDR1 LGHNA, CDR2 YSLEER.

The chain carries TRBV9 and TRBJ2-3, with 9 positions matching TRBD1. Trimming removed 5 bases from V and 3 bases from J; junction bases left unmatched: 10. Germline CDR1 is SGDLS and CDR2 is YYNGEE. This CDR3 spans 16 amino acids. CDR3 loop: CASSSTGGYGTDTQYF. CDR3 DNA: TGTGCCAGCAGTTCCACAGGGGGCTATGGTACAGATACGCAGTATTTT.

This clone was seen more than once but under ten times. This chain uses TRBV7-9 with TRBJ1-4; D may be TRBD1 (5 bases). CDR1 and CDR2 (germline): SEHNR, FQNEAQ (reference sequence). V was shortened by 4 bases and J by 2 bases, with 8 bases between the two germline ends. The length of the CDR3 is 14 residues. CDR3 sequence: CASSSGGTNEKLFF. CDR3 coding DNA: TGTGCCAGCAGCTCCGGGGGTACTAATGAAAAACTGTTTTTT. Full variable domain (outside the CDR3, taken from reference TRBV7-9 and TRBJ1-4): DTGVSQNPRHKITKRGQNVTFRCDPISEHNRLYWYRQTLGQGPEFLTYFQNEAQLEKSRLLSDRFSAERPKGSFSTLEIQRTEQGDSAMYLCASSSGGTNEKLFFGSGTQLSVL.

In its sample, this clone was seen once. The chain joins TRBV7-2 to TRBJ2-6, with D possibly being TRBD2 (5 bases). The germline V gene encodes CDR1 SGHTA and CDR2 FQGNSA. The CDR3 has 16 amino acids. Trimming stripped 2 bases from V and 4 bases from J, with 12 bases between. The CDR3 loop is CASSLSSGNGANVLTF. The CDR3 DNA follows: TGTGCCAGCAGCTTATCGTCGGGGAACGGGGCCAACGTCCTGACTTTC.

The V gene is TRBV5-1, the J gene TRBJ2-5; no clear D. This CDR3 is 12 amino acids long. Germline CDR1 SGHRS, CDR2 YFSETQ. V shed 0 bases and J shed 5 bases, with 5 bases lying between them. For the CDR3, the DNA is TGCGCCAGCAGCTTGGTTACGGAGACCCAGTACTTC. Encoded protein: CASSLVTETQYF.

A few counts support this clone. The chain carries TRBV11-2 and TRBJ1-2; TRBD1 matches 8 bases. CDR1 and CDR2 from the germline V gene are SGHAT and FQNNGV. The CDR3 has 14 residues. V was clipped by 3 bases and J by 3 bases; unmatched bases: 3. CDR3 loop: CASSFGQGDYGYTF. CDR3 nucleotides: TGTGCCAGCAGCTTTGGACAGGGTGACTATGGCTACACCTTC.

V and J are TRBV7-9 and TRBJ1-1, with TRBD1 matching over 9 bases. V lost 3 bases, J lost 5 bases, and 4 bases stayed unmatched. The CDR3 contains 14 residues. Germline-derived CDR1 and CDR2 are SEHNR and FQNEAQ (reference sequence). DNA for the CDR3: TGTGCCAGCAGCTTTACAGGGGGCGGGACTGAAGCTTTCTTT. Translation gives CASSFTGGGTEAFF.

The chain has TRBV19 and TRBJ1-2, with 8 bases that match TRBD1. Germline CDR1 and CDR2: LNHDA and SQIVND (reference sequence). CDR3 length: 14 amino acids. V lost 5 bases, J lost 9 bases, and 11 bases stayed unmatched. CDR3 bases: TGTGCCAGTAGTGGGGTCAGGGGGCGAAATAGCTACACCTTC. It is translated as CASSGVRGRNSYTF.

The sample holds a few counts of this clone. This chain joins TRBV4-1 and TRBJ2-7; no reliable D call. Trimming shortened V by 3 bases and J by 2 bases, and 8 bases separated the two germline ends. Per germline, CDR1 MGHRA and CDR2 YSYEKL. The CDR3 is 13 amino acids. CDR3 nucleotide sequence: TGCGCCAGCAGCCATCCTCCCGCCTACGAGCAGTACTTC. It specifies CASSHPPAYEQYF.

This sequence joins TRBV5-1 and TRBJ1-2; the D gene is possibly TRBD1 (5 bases). Trimming took 0 bases from V and 4 from J, leaving 13 bases between them. CDR3 length: 15 residues. Per germline, CDR1 SGHRS and CDR2 YFSETQ. The CDR3 region is CASSLEGRVGYGYTF. The CDR3 nucleotides are TGCGCCAGCAGCTTGGAAGGCAGGGTGGGCTATGGCTACACCTTC.

This clone was picked up many times. The J gene is TRBJ1-1, the V gene TRBV5-6; D gene unclear. Germline loops: CDR1 SGHDT, CDR2 YYEEEE. This CDR3 is built from 14 residues. Between the trimmed V and J ends, which lost 1 base and 0 bases, there was a span of 7 bases. CDR3 loop: CASSLSSMNTEAFF. The CDR3, as DNA: TGTGCCAGCAGCTTGTCTTCGATGAACACTGAAGCTTTCTTT.

This clone was recorded once. The chain links TRBV30 to TRBJ2-3, with 8 positions matching TRBD1. The V segment lost 3 bases and the J segment 4 bases; nucleotides outside the gene matches: 3. This CDR3 is 13 amino acids long. From germline, CDR1 is GTSNPN and CDR2 SVGIG (reference sequence). The CDR3 DNA reads TGTGCCTGGAGCAGGGGGCTTTCAGATACGCAGTATTTT. Its translation: CAWSRGLSDTQYF.

For the CDR3, the DNA is TGTGCCAGCGACCCCGGGGTTGGCACTGAAGCTTTCTTT. It yields the protein CASDPGVGTEAFF. The gene calls are TRBV7-9 and TRBJ1-1; D not certain. Germline CDR1 SEHNR, CDR2 FQNEAQ (reference sequence). The V and J ends lost 8 bases and 4 bases respectively, with 14 bases between them. The CDR3 length is 13 residues.

The chain recombines TRBV18 with TRBJ1-1; a possible D gene is TRBD1 (5 bases). With 1 base removed from V and 0 bases from J, the gap between germline ends came to 15 bases. Germline values: CDR1 KGHSH, CDR2 LQKENI. The CDR3 totals 17 residues. The CDR3 coding sequence is TGTGCCAGCTCACCACGATCCCGGGACGGATTGAACACTGAAGCTTTCTTT. Translated, it gives CASSPRSRDGLNTEAFF.

This clone showed up just once. The chain employs TRBV30 and TRBJ1-2; no clear D. V was shortened by 0 bases and J by 5 bases, with 10 bases between the two germline ends. The CDR3 length is 13 residues. CDR1 is GTSNPN and CDR2 is SVGIG in the germline V gene (reference sequence). The CDR3 region is CAWSVLLPYGYTF. CDR3 DNA: TGTGCCTGGAGTGTACTTCTCCCATATGGCTACACCTTC.

The gene calls are TRBV7-2 and TRBJ1-1; tentative D call: TRBD1 (5 bases). This CDR3 contains 14 residues. Germline loops: CDR1 SGHTA, CDR2 FQGNSA. Trimming took 4 bases from V and 1 from J, leaving 10 bases between them. Here the CDR3 DNA reads TGTGCCAGCAGCTCGGGACCGCCGAACACTGAAGCTTTCTTT. It translates to CASSSGPPNTEAFF.

The chain couples TRBV7-7 to TRBJ2-7; no firm D call. The V end was cut by 5 bases, the J end by 7 bases, with 15 bases between. The CDR3 consists of 13 residues. Germline CDR1 and CDR2: SSHAT and FNYEAQ (reference sequence). The CDR3 coding sequence is TGTGCCAGCAGCCCATCCGCAGTGGGTGAGCAGTACTTC. Protein product: CASSPSAVGEQYF.

This rearrangement joins TRBV6-6 to TRBJ1-2, with D possibly TRBD1 on 5 matching bases. V lost 4 bases and J lost 3, with 15 bases in between. The V gene's germline CDR1 is MNHNY and CDR2 SVGAGI (reference sequence). The CDR3 runs to 15 residues. The DNA of the CDR3 is TGTGCCAGCAGTTCCCCGGGGGGTTACGACTATGGCTACACCTTC. It specifies CASSSPGGYDYGYTF.

The V call is TRBV28, the J call TRBJ1-5, with 9 bases aligning to TRBD1. The CDR3 sequence is 15 residues long. V lost 5 bases and J lost 6; bases outside the gene matches: 8. CDR1 is MDHEN and CDR2 is SYDVKM in the germline V gene. CDR3 coding DNA: TGTGCCAGCAGTCGTACAGGGGGCGCTAGTCAGCCCCAGCATTTT. It encodes CASSRTGGASQPQHF.

A single count supports this clone. The rearrangement links TRBV18 to TRBJ2-7; possible D gene TRBD1, 6 bases. Trimming removed 6 bases from V and 2 bases from J, with 14 bases in between. From germline, CDR1 is KGHSH and CDR2 LQKENI. The CDR3 extends over 14 amino acids. CDR3 region: CASSRGQQTYEQYF. CDR3 nucleotide sequence: TGTGCCAGCTCGCGTGGACAGCAAACCTACGAGCAGTACTTC. Using reference TRBV18 and TRBJ2-7 for the parts outside the CDR3, the full variable domain is NAGVMQNPRHLVRRRGQEARLRCSPMKGHSHVYWYRQLPEEGLKFMVYLQKENIIDESGMPKERFSAEFPKEGPSILRIQQVVRGDSAAYFCASSRGQQTYEQYFGPGTRLTVT.

The chain employs TRBV5-1 and TRBJ2-1; D not resolved. Germline V CDR1 and CDR2: SGHRS, YFSETQ. The CDR3 loop spans 11 amino acids. V was clipped by 6 bases and J by 4 bases, with 5 bases between them. CDR3 nucleotide sequence: TGCGCCAGCAAAGCATACAATGAGCAGTTCTTC. It yields the protein CASKAYNEQFF.

This chain's CDR3 is CSDGTTEAFF. Here the CDR3 DNA reads TGCAGCGATGGGACAACTGAAGCTTTCTTT. The V and J genes are TRBV29-1 and TRBJ1-1; D perhaps matches TRBD1 (6 bases). Trimming removed 7 bases at V and 5 bases at J, with 8 bases between. Germline CDR1 reads SQVTM; CDR2 reads ANQGSEA. The CDR3 consists of 10 residues.

The chain has TRBV5-1 and TRBJ2-7; D gene unclear. Trimming removed 0 bases at V and 12 bases at J, with 13 bases between. Germline V gives CDR1 SGHRS, CDR2 YFSETQ. The CDR3 is 12 amino acids. The CDR3 DNA is TGCGCCAGCAGCTTGGGGGCAGTAGATCGGTACTTC. Residues: CASSLGAVDRYF.